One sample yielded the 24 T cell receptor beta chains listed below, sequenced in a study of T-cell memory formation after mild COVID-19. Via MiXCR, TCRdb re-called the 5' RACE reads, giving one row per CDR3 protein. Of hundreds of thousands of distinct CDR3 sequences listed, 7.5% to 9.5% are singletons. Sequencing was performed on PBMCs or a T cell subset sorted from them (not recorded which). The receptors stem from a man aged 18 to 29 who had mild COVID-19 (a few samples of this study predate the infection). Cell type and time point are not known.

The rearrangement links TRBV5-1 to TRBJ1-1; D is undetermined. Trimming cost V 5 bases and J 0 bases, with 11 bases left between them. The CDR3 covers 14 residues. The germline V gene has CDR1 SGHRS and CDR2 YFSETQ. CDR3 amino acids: CASRFGLLNTEAFF. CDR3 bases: TGCGCCAGCAGGTTCGGGCTCCTGAACACTGAAGCTTTCTTT.

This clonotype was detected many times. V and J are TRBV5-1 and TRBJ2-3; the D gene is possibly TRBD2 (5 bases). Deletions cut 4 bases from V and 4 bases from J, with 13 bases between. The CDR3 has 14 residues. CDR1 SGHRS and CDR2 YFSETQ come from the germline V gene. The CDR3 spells CASSDSAGADTQYF. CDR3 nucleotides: TGCGCCAGCAGCGACTCCGCGGGCGCAGATACGCAGTATTTT.

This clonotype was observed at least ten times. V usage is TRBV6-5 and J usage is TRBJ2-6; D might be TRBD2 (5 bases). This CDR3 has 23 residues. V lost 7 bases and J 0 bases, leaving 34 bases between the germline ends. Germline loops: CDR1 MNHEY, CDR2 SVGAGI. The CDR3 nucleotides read TGTGCCAGCACGCGTTTAGGGAGTGTCGCAGTGTGGGTCCTTCACTCTGGGGCCAACGTCCTGACTTTC. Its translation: CASTRLGSVAVWVLHSGANVLTF.

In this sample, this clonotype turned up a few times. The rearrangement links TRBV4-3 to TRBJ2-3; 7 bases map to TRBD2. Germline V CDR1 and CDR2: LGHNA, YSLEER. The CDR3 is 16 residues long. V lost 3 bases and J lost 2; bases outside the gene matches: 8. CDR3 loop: CASSQGEGTHTDTQYF. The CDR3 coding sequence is TGCGCCAGCAGCCAGGGGGAGGGGACTCACACAGATACGCAGTATTTT.

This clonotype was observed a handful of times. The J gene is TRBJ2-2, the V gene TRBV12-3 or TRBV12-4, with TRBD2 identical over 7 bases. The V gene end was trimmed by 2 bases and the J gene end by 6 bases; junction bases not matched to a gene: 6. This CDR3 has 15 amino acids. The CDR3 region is CASSLRWGGPGELFF. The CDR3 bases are TGTGCCAGCAGTTTAAGGTGGGGGGGTCCCGGGGAGCTGTTTTTT.

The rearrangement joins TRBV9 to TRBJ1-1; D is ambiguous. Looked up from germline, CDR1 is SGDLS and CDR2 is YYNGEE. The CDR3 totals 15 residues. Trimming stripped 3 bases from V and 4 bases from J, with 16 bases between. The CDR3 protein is CASSARIGVGTEAFF. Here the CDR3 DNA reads TGTGCCAGCAGCGCACGTATCGGGGTCGGCACTGAAGCTTTCTTT. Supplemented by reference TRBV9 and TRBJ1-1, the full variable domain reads DSGVTQTPKHLITATGQRVTLRCSPRSGDLSVYWYQQSLDQGLQFLIQYYNGEERAKGNILERFSAQQFPDLHSELNLSSLELGDSALYFCASSARIGVGTEAFFGQGTRLTVV.

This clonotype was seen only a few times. The CDR3 nucleotides read TGCAGTGCTAGCCTCAGGTACACTGAAGCTTTCTTT. Protein product: CSASLRYTEAFF. The chain recombines TRBV20-1 with TRBJ1-1; no clear D. Germline CDR1 and CDR2: DFQATT and SNEGSKA (reference sequence). The CDR3 consists of 12 residues. Trimming removed 3 bases from V and 3 bases from J, with 8 bases in between.

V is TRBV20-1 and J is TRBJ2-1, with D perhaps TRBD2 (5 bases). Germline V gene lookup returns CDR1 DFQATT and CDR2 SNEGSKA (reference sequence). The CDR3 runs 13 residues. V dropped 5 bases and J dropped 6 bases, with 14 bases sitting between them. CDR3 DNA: TGCAGTGCTGGCCCGGGGAAGGGCAATGAGCAGTTCTTC. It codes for CSAGPGKGNEQFF.

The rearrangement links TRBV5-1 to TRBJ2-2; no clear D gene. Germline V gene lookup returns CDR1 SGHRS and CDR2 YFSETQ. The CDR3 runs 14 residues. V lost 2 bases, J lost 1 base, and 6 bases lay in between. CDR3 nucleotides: TGCGCCAGCAGCTTTAATAGGAACACCGGGGAGCTGTTTTTT. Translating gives CASSFNRNTGELFF. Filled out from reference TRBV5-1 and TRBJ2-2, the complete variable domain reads KAGVTQTPRYLIKTRGQQVTLSCSPISGHRSVSWYQQTPGQGLQFLFEYFSETQRNKGNFPGRFSGRQFSNSRSEMNVSTLELGDSALYLCASSFNRNTGELFFGEGSRLTVL.

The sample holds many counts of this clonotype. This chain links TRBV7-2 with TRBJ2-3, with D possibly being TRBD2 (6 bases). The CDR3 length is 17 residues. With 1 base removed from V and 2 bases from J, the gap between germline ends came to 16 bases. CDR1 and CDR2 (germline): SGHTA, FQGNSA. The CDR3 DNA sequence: TGTGCCAGCAGCTTAGGGAGGGGCTTGGATCTCACAGATACGCAGTATTTT. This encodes CASSLGRGLDLTDTQYF. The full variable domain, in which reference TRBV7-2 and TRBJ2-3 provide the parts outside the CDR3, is GAGVSQSPSNKVTEKGKDVELRCDPISGHTALYWYRQSLGQGLEFLIYFQGNSAPDKSGLPSDRFSAERTGGSVSTLTIQRTQQEDSAVYLCASSLGRGLDLTDTQYFGPGTRLTVL.

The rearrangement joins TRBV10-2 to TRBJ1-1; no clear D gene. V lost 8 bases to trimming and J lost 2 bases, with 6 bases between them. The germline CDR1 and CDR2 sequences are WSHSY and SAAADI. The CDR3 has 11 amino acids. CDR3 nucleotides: TGCGCCAGCCTGCTTAACACTGAAGCTTTCTTT. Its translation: CASLLNTEAFF.

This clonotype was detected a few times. The CDR3 DNA reads TGCAGTGCTAGGCCCCACGGAGAGACCCAGTACTTC. Protein product: CSARPHGETQYF. The gene calls are TRBV20-1 and TRBJ2-5; D is unresolved. This CDR3 is built from 12 residues. The V and J ends lost 3 bases and 4 bases respectively, with 9 bases between them. The V gene's germline CDR1 is DFQATT and CDR2 SNEGSKA (reference sequence).

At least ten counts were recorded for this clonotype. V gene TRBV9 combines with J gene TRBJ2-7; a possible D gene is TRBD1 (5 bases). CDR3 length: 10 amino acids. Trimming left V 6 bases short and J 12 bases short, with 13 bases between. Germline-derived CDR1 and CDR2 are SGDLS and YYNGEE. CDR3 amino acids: CASTRQGRYV. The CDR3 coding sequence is TGTGCCAGCACCCGCCAGGGTAGGTACGTC.

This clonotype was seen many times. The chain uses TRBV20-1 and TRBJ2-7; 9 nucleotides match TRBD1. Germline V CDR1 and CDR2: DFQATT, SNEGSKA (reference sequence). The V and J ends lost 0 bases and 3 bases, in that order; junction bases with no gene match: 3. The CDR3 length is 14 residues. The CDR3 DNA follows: TGCAGTGCTAGAGAGTCGGGACAGGGCTACGAGCAGTACTTC. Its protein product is CSARESGQGYEQYF.

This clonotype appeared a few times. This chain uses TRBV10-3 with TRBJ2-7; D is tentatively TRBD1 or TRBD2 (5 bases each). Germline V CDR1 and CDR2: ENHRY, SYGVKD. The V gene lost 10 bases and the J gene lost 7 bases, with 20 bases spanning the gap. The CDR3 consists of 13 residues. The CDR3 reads CASSSWDVPEQYV. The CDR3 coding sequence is TGTGCCAGCTCTAGCTGGGACGTACCGGAGCAGTACGTC.

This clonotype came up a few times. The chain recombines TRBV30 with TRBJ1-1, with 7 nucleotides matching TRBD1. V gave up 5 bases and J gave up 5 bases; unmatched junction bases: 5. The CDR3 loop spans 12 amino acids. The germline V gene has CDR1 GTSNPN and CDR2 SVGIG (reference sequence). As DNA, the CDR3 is TGTGCCTGGTGGACAGGATGGACTGAAGCTTTCTTT. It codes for CAWWTGWTEAFF.

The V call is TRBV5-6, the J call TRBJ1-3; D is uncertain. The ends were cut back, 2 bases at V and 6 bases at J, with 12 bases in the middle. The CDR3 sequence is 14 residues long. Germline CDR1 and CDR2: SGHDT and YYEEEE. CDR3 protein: CASSLGCRENTIYF. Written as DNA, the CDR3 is TGTGCCAGCAGCTTAGGTTGTCGGGAAAACACCATATATTTT.

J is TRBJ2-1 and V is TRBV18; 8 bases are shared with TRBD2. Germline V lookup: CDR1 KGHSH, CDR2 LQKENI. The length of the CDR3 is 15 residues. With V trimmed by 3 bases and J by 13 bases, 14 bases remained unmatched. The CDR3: CASSPPAGSGGGQFF. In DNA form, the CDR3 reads TGTGCCAGCTCACCTCCCGCGGGGAGCGGGGGCGGACAGTTCTTC.

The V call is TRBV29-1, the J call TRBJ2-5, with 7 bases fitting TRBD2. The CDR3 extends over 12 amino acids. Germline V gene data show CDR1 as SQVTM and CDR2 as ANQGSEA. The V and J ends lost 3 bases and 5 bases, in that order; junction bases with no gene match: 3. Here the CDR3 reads CSVERGGETQYF. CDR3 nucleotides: TGCAGCGTTGAGCGGGGAGGGGAGACCCAGTACTTC.

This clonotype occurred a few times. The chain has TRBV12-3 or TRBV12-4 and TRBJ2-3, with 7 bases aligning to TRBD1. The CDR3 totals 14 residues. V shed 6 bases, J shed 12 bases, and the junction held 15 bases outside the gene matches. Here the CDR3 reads CASSPDQAQGIQYF. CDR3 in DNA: TGTGCCAGCAGCCCAGACCAAGCACAGGGGATACAGTATTTT.

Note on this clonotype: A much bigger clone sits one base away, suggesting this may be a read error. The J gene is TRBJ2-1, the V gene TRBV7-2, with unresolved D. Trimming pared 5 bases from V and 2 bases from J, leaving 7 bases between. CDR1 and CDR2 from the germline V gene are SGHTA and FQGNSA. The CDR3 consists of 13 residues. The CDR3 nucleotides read TGTGCCAGCAGCCCGGCTCCCTACAATGAGCAGTTCTTC. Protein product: CASSPAPYNEQFF.

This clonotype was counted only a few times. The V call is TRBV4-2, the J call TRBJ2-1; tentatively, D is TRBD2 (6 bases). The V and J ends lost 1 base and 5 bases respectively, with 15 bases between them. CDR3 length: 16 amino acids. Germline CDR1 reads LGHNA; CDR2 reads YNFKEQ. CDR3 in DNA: TGTGCCAGCAGCCAAGGCTGGGGGGACGCAGACAATGAGCAGTTCTTC. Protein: CASSQGWGDADNEQFF.

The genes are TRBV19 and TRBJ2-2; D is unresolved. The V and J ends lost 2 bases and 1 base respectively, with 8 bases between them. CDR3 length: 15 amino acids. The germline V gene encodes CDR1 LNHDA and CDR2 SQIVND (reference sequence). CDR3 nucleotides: TGTGCCAGTAGTATAATTGCGTTGAACACCGGGGAGCTGTTTTTT. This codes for CASSIIALNTGELFF.

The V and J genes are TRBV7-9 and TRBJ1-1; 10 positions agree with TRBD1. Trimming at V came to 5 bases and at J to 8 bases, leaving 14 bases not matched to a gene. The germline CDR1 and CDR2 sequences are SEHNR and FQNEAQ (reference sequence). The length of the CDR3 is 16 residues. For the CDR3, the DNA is TGTGCCAGCAGCACCCGGGACAGGGGTATGGACCGGGAAGCTTTCTTT. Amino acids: CASSTRDRGMDREAFF.